A single TCR beta chain is shown here with its context. Its antigen is unknown. This entry belongs to a study of T cell responses to AZD1222 COVID-19 vaccine. CDR3 size: 14 residues. Germline loops: CDR1 SNHLY, CDR2 FYNNEI. V lost 6 bases and J 1 base, leaving 10 bases between the germline ends. Findings and caveats of the study: White British donors predominated, females outnumbered males, and clonal diversity was possibly underestimated. Repertoires in all cases were sampled only once the peak T cell response had passed. Distributed over spike, vaccine-associated CD4 TCRs predominated at 160-218 and 743-854. The reported proportion of spike-specific TCRs targeting unmutated variant regions was nearly half.

The method was immunoSEQ multiplex PCR; TCRdb's version includes in-frame clones alone and lacks a portion of them. The sample yields 150,000 to 200,000 clones, about 91% seen once. Material: peripheral blood, obtained 28 days after the second AZD1222 dose. The receptor was isolated from an adult who received the AZD1222 COVID-19 vaccine. The rearrangement uses TRBV2 and TRBJ1-5; no reliable D call. This chain's CDR3 is CASSGPMSNQPQHF. The CDR3 DNA is TGTGCCAGCAGCGGCCCGATGAGCAATCAGCCCCAGCATTTT. The entire variable domain, with the rest obtained from reference TRBV2 and TRBJ1-5, is as follows: EPEVTQTPSHQVTQMGQEVILRCVPISNHLYFYWYRQILGQKVEFLVSFYNNEISEKSEIFDDQFSVERPDGSNFTLKIRSTKLEDSAMYFCASSGPMSNQPQHFGDGTRLSIL.